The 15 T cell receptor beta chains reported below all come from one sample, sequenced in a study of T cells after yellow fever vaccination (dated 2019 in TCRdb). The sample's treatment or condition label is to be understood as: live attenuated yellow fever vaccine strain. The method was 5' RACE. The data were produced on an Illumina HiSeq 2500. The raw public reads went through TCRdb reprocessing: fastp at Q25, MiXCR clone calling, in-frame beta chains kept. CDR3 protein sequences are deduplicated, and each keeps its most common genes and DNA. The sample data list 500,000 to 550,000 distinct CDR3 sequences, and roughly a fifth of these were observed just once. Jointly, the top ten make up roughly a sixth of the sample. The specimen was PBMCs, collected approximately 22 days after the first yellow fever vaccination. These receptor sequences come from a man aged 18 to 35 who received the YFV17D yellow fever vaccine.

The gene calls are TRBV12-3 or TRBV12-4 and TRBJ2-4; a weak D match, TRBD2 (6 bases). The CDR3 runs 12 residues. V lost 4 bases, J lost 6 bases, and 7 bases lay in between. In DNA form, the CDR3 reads TGTGCCAGCAGTTCCGGGAGAAACATTCAGTACTTC. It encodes CASSSGRNIQYF.

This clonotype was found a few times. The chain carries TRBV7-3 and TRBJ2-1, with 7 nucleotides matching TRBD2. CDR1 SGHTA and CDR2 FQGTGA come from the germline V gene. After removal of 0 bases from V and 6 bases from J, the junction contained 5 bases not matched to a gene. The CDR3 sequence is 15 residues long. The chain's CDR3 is CASSLTASGLNEQFF. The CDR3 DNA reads TGTGCCAGCAGCTTAACGGCTAGCGGACTCAATGAGCAGTTCTTC.

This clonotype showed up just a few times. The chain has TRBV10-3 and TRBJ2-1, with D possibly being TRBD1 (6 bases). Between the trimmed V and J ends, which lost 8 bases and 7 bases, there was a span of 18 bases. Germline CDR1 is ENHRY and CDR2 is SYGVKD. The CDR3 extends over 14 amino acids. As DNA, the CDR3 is TGTGCCATCGCGGACAGCCGGTCTACTAATGAGCAGTTCTTC. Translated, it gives CAIADSRSTNEQFF.

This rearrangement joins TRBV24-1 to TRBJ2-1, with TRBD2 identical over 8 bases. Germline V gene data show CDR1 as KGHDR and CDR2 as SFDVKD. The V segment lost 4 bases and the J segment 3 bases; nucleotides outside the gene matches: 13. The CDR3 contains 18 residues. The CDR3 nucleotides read TGTGCCACCAGTGACCACCGGGGTGCGGGGGGACGCTACAATGAGCAGTTCTTC. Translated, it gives CATSDHRGAGGRYNEQFF.

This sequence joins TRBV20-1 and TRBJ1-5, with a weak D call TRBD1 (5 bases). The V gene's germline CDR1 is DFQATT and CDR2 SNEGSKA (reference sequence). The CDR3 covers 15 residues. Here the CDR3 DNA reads TGCAGCGCCTTCGGGGACGGATATAGCAATCAGCCCCAGCATTTT. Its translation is CSAFGDGYSNQPQHF.

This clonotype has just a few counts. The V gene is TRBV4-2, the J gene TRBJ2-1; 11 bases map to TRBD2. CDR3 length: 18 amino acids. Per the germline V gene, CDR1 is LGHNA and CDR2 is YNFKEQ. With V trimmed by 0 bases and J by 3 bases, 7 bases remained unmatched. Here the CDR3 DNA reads TGTGCCAGCAGCCAAGATGCGTTTCTAGCGGGGGGCTACAATGAGCAGTTCTTC. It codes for CASSQDAFLAGGYNEQFF.

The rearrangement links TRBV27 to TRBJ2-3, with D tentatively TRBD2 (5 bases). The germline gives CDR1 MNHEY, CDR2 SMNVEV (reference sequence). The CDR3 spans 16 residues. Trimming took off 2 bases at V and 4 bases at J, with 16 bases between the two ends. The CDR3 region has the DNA TGTGCCAGCAGTTTAGAGCCAGCCCCCGGGGCAGATACGCAGTATTTT. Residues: CASSLEPAPGADTQYF.

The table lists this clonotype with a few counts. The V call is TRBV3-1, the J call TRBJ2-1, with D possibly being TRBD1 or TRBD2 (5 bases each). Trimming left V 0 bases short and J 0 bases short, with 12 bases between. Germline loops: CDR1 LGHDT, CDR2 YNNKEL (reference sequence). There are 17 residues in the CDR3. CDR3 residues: CASSQEGLASSYNEQFF. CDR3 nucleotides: TGTGCCAGCAGCCAAGAGGGGCTAGCCAGCTCCTACAATGAGCAGTTCTTC.

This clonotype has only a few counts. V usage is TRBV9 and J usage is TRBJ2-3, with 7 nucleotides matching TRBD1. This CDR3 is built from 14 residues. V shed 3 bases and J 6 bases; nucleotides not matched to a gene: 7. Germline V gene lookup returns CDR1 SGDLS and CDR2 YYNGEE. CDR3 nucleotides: TGTGCCAGCAGCGCTGACAGGGCCAGGGATACGCAGTATTTT. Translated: CASSADRARDTQYF.

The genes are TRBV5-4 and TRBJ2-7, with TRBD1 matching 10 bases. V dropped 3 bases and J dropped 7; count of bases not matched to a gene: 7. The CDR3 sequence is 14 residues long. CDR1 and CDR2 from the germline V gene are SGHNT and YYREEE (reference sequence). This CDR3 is CASSWGQGIEEQYF. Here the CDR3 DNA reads TGTGCCAGCAGCTGGGGACAGGGGATTGAAGAGCAGTACTTC.

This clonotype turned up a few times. The CDR3 coding sequence is TGTGCCAGCAGCCCTGGGGGGAATTCCCCCTATGGCTACACCTTC. Residues: CASSPGGNSPYGYTF. The chain combines TRBV28 with TRBJ1-2; the D gene is possibly TRBD1 (5 bases). Germline-derived CDR1 and CDR2 are MDHEN and SYDVKM. The CDR3 runs 15 residues. V dropped 6 bases and J dropped 4 bases, with 18 bases sitting between them.

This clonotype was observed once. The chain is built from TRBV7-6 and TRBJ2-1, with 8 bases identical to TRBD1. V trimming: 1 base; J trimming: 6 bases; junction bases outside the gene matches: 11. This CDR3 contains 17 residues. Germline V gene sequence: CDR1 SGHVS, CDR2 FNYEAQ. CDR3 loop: CASSLVGSGTGRNEQFF. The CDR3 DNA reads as TGTGCCAGCAGCTTAGTAGGTTCCGGGACAGGACGCAATGAGCAGTTCTTC.

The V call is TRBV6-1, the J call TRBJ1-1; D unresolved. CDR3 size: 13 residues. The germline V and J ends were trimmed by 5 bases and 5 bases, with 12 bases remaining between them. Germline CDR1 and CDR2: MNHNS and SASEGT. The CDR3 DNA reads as TGTGCCAGCAGTAGTCAACCGCGGACTGAAGCTTTCTTT. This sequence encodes CASSSQPRTEAFF.

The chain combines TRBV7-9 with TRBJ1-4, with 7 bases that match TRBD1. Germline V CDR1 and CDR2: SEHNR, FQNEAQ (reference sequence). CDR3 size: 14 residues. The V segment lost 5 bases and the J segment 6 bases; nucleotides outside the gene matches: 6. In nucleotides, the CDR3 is TGTGCCAGCAGCCCCTCCAGGGGGGATGAAAAACTGTTTTTT. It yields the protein CASSPSRGDEKLFF.

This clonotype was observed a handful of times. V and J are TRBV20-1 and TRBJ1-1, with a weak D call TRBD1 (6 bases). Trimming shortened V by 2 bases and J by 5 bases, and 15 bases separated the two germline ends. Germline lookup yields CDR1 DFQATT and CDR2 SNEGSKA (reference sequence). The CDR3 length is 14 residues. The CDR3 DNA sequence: TGCAGTGCTAGACCCCCGGGGGCAAGGACTGAAGCTTTCTTT. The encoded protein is CSARPPGARTEAFF.